Described below is a single T cell receptor (beta chain) sequence and its context. TCRdb keeps only in-frame clones here, not all; method: immunoSEQ multiplex PCR. The data hold just over 2,000,000 clones, with 90% to 95% observed a single time. The data were taken from a study of shared clonotypes between healthy human individuals. Germline assignment: CDR1 MNHNS and CDR2 SASEGT. V lost 4 bases and J lost 3, with 6 bases in between. CDR3 length equals 12 residues. The chain links TRBV6-1 to TRBJ1-1, with D perhaps TRBD1 (5 bases). Specimen: naive CD4+ T cells sorted from blood. Subset specified: CD45RA+ positively selected. The TCR sequence derives from a man aged 18 to 29 in good health. The CDR3 nucleotides read TGTGCCAGCAGTGCCAGGGACACTGAAGCTTTCTTT. Protein: CASSARDTEAFF.